This T cell receptor beta chain was captured in a study of blood T cell repertoires in COVID-19. Study in general: From T cells, B-cell-depleted T cells, or PBMCs came the material, which was cDNA or gDNA.

The V gene's germline CDR1 is SGHAT and CDR2 FQNNGV. There are 15 residues in the CDR3. The ends were cut back, 0 bases at V and 5 bases at J, with 13 bases in the middle. In the study's own analysis: From reference gene primer amplification, estimates of nucleated cell counts were derived. The repertoire was sequenced with immunoSEQ multiplex PCR; TCRdb's copy has only in-frame clones and lacks some. That table is the source of V, J and clone size, and D and trimming were worked out from the DNA. The repertoire includes roughly 200,000 clones, 86% of them detected once, and 3% to 4.5% sits in the top ten. Individuals aged roughly 18 to 100 years were recruited from approximately 22 US areas.

The V gene is TRBV11-2, the J gene TRBJ1-2; maybe TRBD1 (5 bases). Sample: PBMCs or T cells enriched from blood (not recorded which). This sequence originates from a woman between 35 and 50 years old with acute COVID-19. The CDR3 DNA follows: TGTGCCAGCAGCTTAGAGGGGCGCCCCGGGTATGGCTACACCTTC. This codes for CASSLEGRPGYGYTF.